The present TCR beta chain was sequenced within a study of T-cell reconstitution after alpha-beta-depleted transplantation in children. Unique molecular identifiers were built into the TCRbeta library. TCRdb used MiXCR to reprocess the PCR reads, holding one entry per CDR3 protein. Of about 360,000 distinct CDR3 sequences listed, roughly 14% were seen once; the top ten hold roughly 4.5%. The V and J ends lost 1 base and 3 bases respectively, with 15 bases between them. Germline V gene lookup returns CDR1 SGHVS and CDR2 FQNEAQ. This CDR3 is 17 amino acids long. The receptor was isolated from a human donor who donated a stem cell graft to a child with Fanconi anemia. V is TRBV7-8 and J is TRBJ1-4; possible D gene TRBD1, 5 bases. The specimen was PBMCs, collected from the stem cell graft. The CDR3, as DNA: TGTGCCAGCAGCTTAGGGGGCGGACGGACGGCTAATGAAAAACTGTTTTTT. Translated, it gives CASSLGGGRTANEKLFF.